This T cell receptor beta chain comes out of a study of CD8+ T cells in alopecia areata. Study-wide points: TCRs were shared less clearly across patients than in mice, possibly for HLA-related reasons. Sequenced scalp T cells also include alphabeta T cells resident in normal skin. Researchers report lesional scalp, most notably alopecia totalis/universalis, outstripped normal scalp in clonality.

Extraction and reverse transcription of RNA yielded cDNA as the sequencing template. TCRdb keeps only in-frame clones here, not all; method: immunoSEQ multiplex PCR. The repertoire holds 45,000 to 70,000 clones, with 96% as singletons. As concerns this clone: Its antigen remains unknown.

Specimens obtained from alopecia areata patients comprised lesional scalp punch biopsies and peripheral blood. The sample here was CD8+ T cells sorted from blood, taken at week 0. This TCR came from a human donor with alopecia areata.

CDR3 nucleotide sequence: TGCGCCAGCAGCCAAGTGGGGCAGACGCGCGAGCAGTTCTTC. This codes for CASSQVGQTREQFF. The V and J genes are TRBV4-1 and TRBJ2-1; a weak D match, TRBD1 (5 bases). The CDR3 extends over 14 amino acids. Trimming took 1 base from V and 10 from J, leaving 14 bases between them. The germline CDR1 and CDR2 sequences are MGHRA and YSYEKL.